This TCR beta chain came from a study of T cell changes during pregnancy in multiple sclerosis. The CDR3 is 13 residues long. CDR1 is SGHRS and CDR2 is YFSETQ in the germline V gene. V lost 0 bases, J lost 6 bases, and 10 bases lay in between. This clone was seen a single time. TCRdb's table, derived via immunoSEQ multiplex PCR, lists solely in-frame clones and lacks some. The sample shows some 70,000 clones, 80% to 95% of them seen only once. The origin of this receptor is a female donor in good health, enrolled as a control in a pregnancy study. The chain uses TRBV5-1 and TRBJ2-7; a weak D match, TRBD2 (7 bases). The sequenced sample was peripheral blood, obtained after pregnancy. CDR3 residues: CASSLDGGLEQYF. CDR3 DNA: TGCGCCAGCAGCTTGGACGGGGGGCTCGAGCAGTACTTC.